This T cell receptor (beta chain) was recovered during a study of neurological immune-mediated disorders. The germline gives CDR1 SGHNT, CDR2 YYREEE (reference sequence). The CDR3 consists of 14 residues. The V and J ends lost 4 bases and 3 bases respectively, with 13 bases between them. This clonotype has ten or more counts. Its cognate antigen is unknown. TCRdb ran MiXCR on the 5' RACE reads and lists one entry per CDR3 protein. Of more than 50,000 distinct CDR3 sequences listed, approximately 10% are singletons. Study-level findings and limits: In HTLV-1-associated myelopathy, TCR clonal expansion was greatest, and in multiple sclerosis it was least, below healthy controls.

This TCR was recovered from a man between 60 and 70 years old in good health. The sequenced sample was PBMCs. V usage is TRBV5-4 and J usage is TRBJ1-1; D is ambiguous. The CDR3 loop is CASSLWGVDTEAFF. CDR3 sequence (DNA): TGTGCCAGCAGCCTGTGGGGAGTTGACACTGAAGCTTTCTTT.